This T cell receptor beta chain was identified in a study of T cells in Graves' hyperthyroidism and ophthalmopathy. Study-wide context: Peripheral blood was taken when the disease was first diagnosed, before any treatment began.

TCR beta CDR3 sequences were amplified from RNA transcripts. First-round RT-PCR of the TCR CDR3 relied on the HTBI primer set. TCRdb re-called the multiplex PCR reads through MiXCR, storing one row per CDR3 protein. The sample lists about 590,000 distinct CDR3 sequences; more than 15% were seen once. Many counts were recorded for this clonotype. The hyperthyroidism patients had all been newly diagnosed, and their disease duration was under 2 months. Their ages ranged from 18 to 65 years. This CDR3 has 13 amino acids. Per the germline V gene, CDR1 is KGHSH and CDR2 is LQKENI. The V end was cut by 6 bases, the J end by 8 bases, with 16 bases between.

The sample consisted of blood. The receptor comes from a woman in her twenties or thirties with Graves' hyperthyroidism. This sequence joins TRBV18 and TRBJ1-1; the D is unclear. CDR3 sequence reads: CASSGGQETEAFF. The CDR3 DNA sequence: TGTGCCAGCTCGGGCGGGCAGGAGACAGAAGCTTTCTTT.